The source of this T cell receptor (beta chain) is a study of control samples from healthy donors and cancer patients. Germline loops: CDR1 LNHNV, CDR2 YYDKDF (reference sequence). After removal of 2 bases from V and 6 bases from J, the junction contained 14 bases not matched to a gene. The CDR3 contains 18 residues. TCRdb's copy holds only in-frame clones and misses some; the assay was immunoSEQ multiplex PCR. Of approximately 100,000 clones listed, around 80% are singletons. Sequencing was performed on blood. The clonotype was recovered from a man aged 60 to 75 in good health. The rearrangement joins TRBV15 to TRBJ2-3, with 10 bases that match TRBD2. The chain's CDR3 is CATSRNLGTSAQGDTQYF. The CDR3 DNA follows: TGTGCCACCAGCAGAAACCTGGGGACTAGCGCCCAGGGGGATACGCAGTATTTT.